These T cell receptor beta chains were read from a single sample in a study of T cells after posttransplantation cyclophosphamide. The repertoire was sequenced with immunoSEQ multiplex PCR; TCRdb's copy has only in-frame clones and lacks some. This sample yields roughly 17,000 clones, of which about 77% are seen a single time; around 29% belongs to the top ten. The material was CD8+ T cells sorted from PBMCs, obtained approximately 1,900 days after a stem cell transplant with posttransplant cyclophosphamide. All receptors come from a female patient in her forties who received an allogeneic stem cell transplant from a related donor, was CMV-positive, and had no GVHD. Some T cells may possibly be graft donor cells. Each CDR3 is given without its conserved first and last residue.

TRBV5-1	TRBJ1-1	ASSKGQGNTEAF
TRBV29-1	TRBJ2-7	SVEGPSTHYEQY
TRBV11-2	TRBJ2-5	ASSKDSQETQY
TRBV7-2	TRBJ1-2	ASSNPAGTEFLSRYGYT
TRBV27	TRBJ2-3	ASSTTSAQWFTDTQY
TRBV7-9	TRBJ2-2	ASSLPLPGGMGTGELF
TRBV6-5	TRBJ2-2	AGLGQSTGELF
TRBV19	TRBJ1-6	ASSSDNRGWNSPLH
TRBV21-1	TRBJ2-2	ASSKVGTGPTGELF
TRBV4-1	TRBJ1-2	ASSQDGRQYYGYT
TRBV23-1	TRBJ2-7	ASSQNRDSDVSEQY
TRBV27	TRBJ1-1	ASSLSQGWMNTEAF
TRBV6-5	TRBJ1-4	ASSYGGGGNEKLF
TRBV28	TRBJ2-1	ASSVLAGGFDNEQF
TRBV5-1	TRBJ1-1	ASRQGLTEAF
TRBV10-3	TRBJ1-6	ATAGGAYYSPLH
TRBV7-6	TRBJ1-1	ASSFVFKNTEAF
TRBV9	TRBJ2-2	ASSAGTGAGELF
TRBV11-2	TRBJ2-7	ASSPPRGEQY
TRBV27	TRBJ2-7	ASSFGRGPGYEQY
TRBV7-3	TRBJ2-1	ASSLAPQRTFHNEQF
TRBV7-2	TRBJ1-1	ASSTGQGNTEAF
TRBV6-1	TRBJ2-5	ASSDRAWTGLEEETQY
TRBV4-3	TRBJ1-1	ASSQGEHQNTEAF
TRBV7-2	TRBJ1-2	ASSLMAASYGYT
TRBV5-4	TRBJ2-7	ASSLANGVEQY
TRBV4-3	-	ASSQGRGGAYEQY
TRBV5-4	TRBJ1-5	ASRLDNQPQH
TRBV19	TRBJ2-4	ASKGTGESLAKNIQY